The 10 T cell receptor beta chains reported below all come from one sample, sequenced in a study of T cell repertoires in cytomegalovirus infection. TCRdb re-analysed the reads in MiXCR, keeping a single row per CDR3 protein. The table has 250,000 to 350,000 distinct CDR3 sequences, about 23% seen once. Sample: PBMCs. The receptor set was obtained from a human donor in good health (CMV status not recorded). Some clones in this sample may be carry-over from other donors' samples.

This clonotype appeared many times. The V and J genes are TRBV7-2 and TRBJ2-5; D not resolved. The germline V gene has CDR1 SGHTA and CDR2 FQGNSA. V lost 5 bases and J 4 bases, leaving 11 bases between the germline ends. The CDR3 is made up of 13 amino acids. The CDR3 protein is CASSPGGVETQYF. CDR3 nucleotide sequence: TGTGCCAGCAGCCCCGGTGGCGTAGAGACCCAGTACTTC.

The chain carries TRBV2 and TRBJ2-5; unclear D gene. The germline gives CDR1 SNHLY, CDR2 FYNNEI. This CDR3 has 13 residues. V lost 7 bases to trimming and J lost 4 bases, with 13 bases between them. The chain's CDR3 is CASKIQVVETQYF. In DNA, the CDR3 is TGTGCCAGCAAGATCCAGGTGGTAGAGACCCAGTACTTC. Full variable domain (outside the CDR3, taken from reference TRBV2 and TRBJ2-5): EPEVTQTPSHQVTQMGQEVILRCVPISNHLYFYWYRQILGQKVEFLVSFYNNEISEKSEIFDDQFSVERPDGSNFTLKIRSTKLEDSAMYFCASKIQVVETQYFGPGTRLLVL.

This clonotype appeared many times. The rearrangement uses TRBV7-8 and TRBJ2-3; weak D call: TRBD2 (7 bases). The CDR3 is 15 residues long. The V end lost 0 bases, the J end lost 4 bases, and 11 bases lay between the germline ends. Looked up from germline, CDR1 is SGHVS and CDR2 is FQNEAQ. CDR3 nucleotides: TGTGCCAGCAGCTTAGCAGGGGGGGGAGCAGATACGCAGTATTTT. This codes for CASSLAGGGADTQYF. The complete variable domain, with remaining parts taken from reference TRBV7-8 and TRBJ2-3, reads GAGVSQSPRYKVAKRGQDVALRCDPISGHVSLFWYQQALGQGPEFLTYFQNEAQLDKSGLPSDRFFAERPEGSVSTLKIQRTQQEDSAVYLCASSLAGGGADTQYFGPGTRLTVL.

This clonotype showed up just once. The chain recombines TRBV27 with TRBJ2-1; D gene ambiguous. CDR1 is MNHEY, CDR2 SMNVEV, per germline (reference sequence). This CDR3 contains 12 residues. With 3 bases removed from V and 7 bases from J, the gap between germline ends came to 7 bases. The CDR3 DNA is TGTGCCAGCAGTTTTGAAGGGAATGAGCAGTTCTTC. Translation gives CASSFEGNEQFF.

The J gene is TRBJ1-2, the V gene TRBV7-8, with D tentatively TRBD1 (5 bases). CDR1 SGHVS and CDR2 FQNEAQ come from the germline V gene. V shed 1 base and J shed 8 bases, with 23 bases lying between them. The CDR3 runs 17 residues. In nucleotides, the CDR3 is TGTGCCAGCAGCTTAGTAGGCGGACACCTAACCCCCAGCGGCTACACCTTC. It is translated as CASSLVGGHLTPSGYTF.

This chain links TRBV2 with TRBJ2-2; no definite D call. This CDR3 region has 14 residues. Trimming stripped 5 bases from V and 4 bases from J, with 11 bases between. The germline CDR1 and CDR2 sequences are SNHLY and FYNNEI. CDR3 in DNA: TGTGCCAGCAGTCTACTTTCAGGCACCGGGGAGCTGTTTTTT. Amino acids: CASSLLSGTGELFF.

J is TRBJ2-7 and V is TRBV18; 12 bases line up with TRBD2. The germline gives CDR1 KGHSH, CDR2 LQKENI. This CDR3 has 18 amino acids. V lost 1 base to trimming and J lost 2 bases; unmatched junction nucleotides: 9. Here the CDR3 reads CASSPRLAGVPSPYEQYF. For the CDR3, the DNA is TGTGCCAGCTCACCACGACTAGCGGGAGTGCCCAGCCCCTACGAGCAGTACTTC.

This sequence joins TRBV7-9 and TRBJ1-1, with D unresolved. V dropped 6 bases and J dropped 1 base, with 18 bases sitting between them. CDR3 length: 16 amino acids. Germline CDR1 and CDR2: SEHNR and FQNEAQ (reference sequence). The CDR3 here is CASRPPARFQNTEAFF. CDR3 nucleotides: TGTGCCAGCAGACCCCCGGCTAGGTTCCAGAACACTGAAGCTTTCTTT.

The chain joins TRBV9 to TRBJ2-5, with 7 bases that match TRBD1. The CDR3 covers 15 residues. Germline values: CDR1 SGDLS, CDR2 YYNGEE. With 0 bases clipped from V and 2 bases from J, the junction kept 4 bases outside the gene matches. In nucleotides, the CDR3 is TGTGCCAGCAGCGTAGATGGGACAGAGCAAGAGACCCAGTACTTC. Residues: CASSVDGTEQETQYF.

This clonotype was counted between two and nine times. This rearrangement joins TRBV6-1 to TRBJ1-4; no clear D gene. Germline V gene sequence: CDR1 MNHNS, CDR2 SASEGT. The V end lost 7 bases, the J end lost 5 bases, and 11 bases lay between the germline ends. The CDR3 spans 13 residues. As DNA, the CDR3 is TGTGCCAGCACCGGGCAGACAAATGAAAAACTGTTTTTT. It codes for CASTGQTNEKLFF.